What follows are 16 T cell receptor beta chains derived from one specimen sequenced in a study of cytomegalovirus exposure and HLA in healthy donors. PCR was performed using 60 Vbeta and 13 Jbeta primers. Sequencing was performed with immunoSEQ multiplex PCR; in TCRdb, only in-frame clones are kept and a portion is missing. There are under 200,000 clones in the sample; 65% to 85% occur only once, and about 0.77% lies in the top ten. The source material was PBMCs. The receptors originated from a woman between 18 and 29 years old in good health and CMV-seronegative.

The chain links TRBV2 to TRBJ1-6; TRBD1 is a possible D gene (6 bases). Germline assignment: CDR1 SNHLY and CDR2 FYNNEI. V lost 4 bases to trimming and J lost 6 bases, with 10 bases between them. The CDR3 consists of 14 residues. The CDR3 nucleotides are TGTGCCAGCAGTGGGACAGCCCCTAATTCACCCCTCCACTTT. Translation: CASSGTAPNSPLHF.

The DNA of the CDR3 is TGCGCCAGCAGCCTAAGGACAGGGTCAACCGGGGAGCTGTTTTTT. Encoded protein: CASSLRTGSTGELFF. J is TRBJ2-2 and V is TRBV4-1; 8 nucleotides align to TRBD1. Germline V gives CDR1 MGHRA, CDR2 YSYEKL. The V gene end was trimmed by 4 bases and the J gene end by 5 bases; junction bases not matched to a gene: 6. CDR3 length equals 15 residues.

The chain couples TRBV2 to TRBJ2-2; TRBD1 aligns across 7 bases. Germline CDR1 SNHLY, CDR2 FYNNEI. The V and J ends lost 6 bases and 4 bases, in that order; junction bases with no gene match: 8. CDR3 length: 15 amino acids. DNA for the CDR3: TGTGCCAGCAGATACAGGGGTTCGAGCACCGGGGAGCTGTTTTTT. It codes for CASRYRGSSTGELFF.

This clone is a singleton in its sample. This rearrangement joins TRBV9 to TRBJ2-1, with a possible D match to TRBD2 (6 bases). From germline, CDR1 is SGDLS and CDR2 YYNGEE. CDR3 length equals 15 residues. V gave up 4 bases and J gave up 4 bases, with 15 bases separating them. DNA for the CDR3: TGTGCCAGCAGCATCCAAGCGGACTATTACAATGAGCAGTTCTTC. Translating gives CASSIQADYYNEQFF. The full variable domain, in which reference TRBV9 and TRBJ2-1 provide the parts outside the CDR3, is DSGVTQTPKHLITATGQRVTLRCSPRSGDLSVYWYQQSLDQGLQFLIQYYNGEERAKGNILERFSAQQFPDLHSELNLSSLELGDSALYFCASSIQADYYNEQFFGPGTRLTVL.

V and J are TRBV19 and TRBJ1-2; D is undetermined. This CDR3 spans 17 amino acids. V lost 0 bases to trimming and J lost 4 bases, with 18 bases between them. Germline V gene data show CDR1 as LNHDA and CDR2 as SQIVND (reference sequence). The CDR3 reads CASSIDPMRGPFYGYTF. The CDR3 region has the DNA TGTGCCAGTAGTATAGACCCTATGCGGGGTCCCTTCTATGGCTACACCTTC.

The rearrangement uses TRBV28 and TRBJ2-2; no definite D call. The CDR3 covers 14 residues. V lost 5 bases to trimming and J lost 0 bases, with 7 bases between them. In germline, CDR1 is MDHEN, CDR2 SYDVKM. The CDR3: CASSPLSNTGELFF. In DNA, the CDR3 is TGTGCCAGCAGTCCCCTGTCGAACACCGGGGAGCTGTTTTTT.

CDR3 sequence reads: CASRSPGQGSNTEAFF. The CDR3 DNA reads TGTGCCAGCAGATCACCGGGACAGGGCTCGAACACTGAAGCTTTCTTT. V is TRBV7-9 and J is TRBJ1-1; 9 bases agree with TRBD1. The V and J ends lost 6 bases and 1 base, in that order; junction bases with no gene match: 9. This CDR3 comprises 16 residues. Germline loops: CDR1 SEHNR, CDR2 FQNEAQ (reference sequence).

The gene calls are TRBV28 and TRBJ1-5; D ambiguous. CDR3 length equals 16 residues. Germline loops: CDR1 MDHEN, CDR2 SYDVKM. The ends were cut back, 3 bases at V and 4 bases at J, with 16 bases in the middle. CDR3 in DNA: TGTGCCAGCAGTTTCCGTGAAAAAGCCGGGAATCAGCCCCAGCATTTT. It translates to CASSFREKAGNQPQHF.

The genes are TRBV19 and TRBJ1-5, with D perhaps matching TRBD1 (5 bases). V dropped 0 bases and J dropped 5 bases, with 11 bases sitting between them. Germline-derived CDR1 and CDR2 are LNHDA and SQIVND (reference sequence). This CDR3 has 15 residues. CDR3 sequence (DNA): TGTGCCAGTAGTATAGACTTCGACAGTTATCAGCCCCAGCATTTT. This translates into CASSIDFDSYQPQHF.

The chain employs TRBV5-1 and TRBJ2-4; tentatively, D is TRBD1 (5 bases). Per the germline V gene, CDR1 is SGHRS and CDR2 is YFSETQ. V gave up 4 bases and J gave up 6 bases, with 20 bases separating them. This CDR3 region has 16 residues. CDR3 sequence reads: CASSASGGRVGNIQYF. Here the CDR3 DNA reads TGCGCCAGCAGCGCCTCTGGCGGCAGGGTTGGAAACATTCAGTACTTC. Based on the CDR3 plus reference TRBV5-1 and TRBJ2-4, the full variable domain is KAGVTQTPRYLIKTRGQQVTLSCSPISGHRSVSWYQQTPGQGLQFLFEYFSETQRNKGNFPGRFSGRQFSNSRSEMNVSTLELGDSALYLCASSASGGRVGNIQYFGAGTRLSVL.

This clone was detected a few times. V usage is TRBV28 and J usage is TRBJ2-5; TRBD2 matches 8 bases. Germline CDR1 is MDHEN and CDR2 is SYDVKM. This CDR3 comprises 14 residues. V lost 5 bases, J lost 7 bases, and 9 bases stayed unmatched. The CDR3 DNA reads as TGTGCCAGCAGTAACTCCGGGAGGGGGGGGACCCAGTACTTC. Its translation is CASSNSGRGGTQYF.

The CDR3 loop is CASSLGGRGGSGANVLTF. For the CDR3, the DNA is TGCGCCAGCAGCTTGGGGGGCAGGGGCGGCTCTGGGGCCAACGTCCTGACTTTC. V is TRBV5-1 and J is TRBJ2-6; D possibly corresponds to TRBD1 (6 bases). Trimming removed 0 bases from V and 0 bases from J, with 13 bases in between. This CDR3 has 18 residues. The germline CDR1 and CDR2 sequences are SGHRS and YFSETQ.

This chain joins TRBV10-3 and TRBJ1-2; no definite D call. CDR3 size: 15 residues. V lost 3 bases and J lost 4, with 15 bases in between. In germline, CDR1 is ENHRY, CDR2 SYGVKD. The CDR3 here is CAISDRTDLSYGYTF. The CDR3 nucleotides are TGTGCCATCAGTGATAGAACAGATTTAAGCTATGGCTACACCTTC.

The rearrangement joins TRBV9 to TRBJ2-1, with a tentative D call TRBD1 (6 bases). Trimming took 0 bases from V and 2 from J, leaving 9 bases between them. The germline CDR1 and CDR2 sequences are SGDLS and YYNGEE. The CDR3 is made up of 15 amino acids. CDR3 region: CASSVVGQTYNEQFF. The CDR3 DNA is TGTGCCAGCAGCGTAGTTGGACAGACCTACAATGAGCAGTTCTTC.

Here the CDR3 reads CASSQGTGGHNEKLFF. The CDR3 nucleotides read TGTGCCAGCAGCCAGGGGACAGGGGGCCATAATGAAAAACTGTTTTTT. The rearrangement links TRBV5-5 to TRBJ1-4, with 12 bases aligning to TRBD1. Germline V lookup: CDR1 SGHKS, CDR2 YYEKEE (reference sequence). Trimming took 4 bases from V and 4 from J; bases not matched to a gene: 5. This CDR3 spans 16 amino acids.

This clone has a handful of counts. The J gene is TRBJ1-1, the V gene TRBV5-4; 8 bases map to TRBD1. Looked up from germline, CDR1 is SGHNT and CDR2 is YYREEE (reference sequence). V lost 1 base and J lost 11; bases outside the gene matches: 13. The CDR3 extends over 15 amino acids. This chain's CDR3 is CASSLNAGTGNHAFF. The CDR3 DNA sequence: TGTGCCAGCAGCTTGAACGCCGGGACAGGAAACCACGCTTTCTTT.